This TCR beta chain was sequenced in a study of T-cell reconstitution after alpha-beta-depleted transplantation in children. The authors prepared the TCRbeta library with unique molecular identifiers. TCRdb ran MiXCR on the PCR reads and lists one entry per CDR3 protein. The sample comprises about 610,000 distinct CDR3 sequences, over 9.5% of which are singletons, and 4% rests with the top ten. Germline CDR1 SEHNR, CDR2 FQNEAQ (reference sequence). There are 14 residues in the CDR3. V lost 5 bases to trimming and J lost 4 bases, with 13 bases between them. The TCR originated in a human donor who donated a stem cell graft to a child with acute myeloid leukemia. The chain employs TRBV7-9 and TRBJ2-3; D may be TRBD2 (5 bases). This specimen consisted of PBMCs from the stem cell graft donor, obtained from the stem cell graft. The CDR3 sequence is CASSRGPEADTQYF. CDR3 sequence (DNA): TGTGCCAGCAGCCGAGGACCGGAGGCAGATACGCAGTATTTT.